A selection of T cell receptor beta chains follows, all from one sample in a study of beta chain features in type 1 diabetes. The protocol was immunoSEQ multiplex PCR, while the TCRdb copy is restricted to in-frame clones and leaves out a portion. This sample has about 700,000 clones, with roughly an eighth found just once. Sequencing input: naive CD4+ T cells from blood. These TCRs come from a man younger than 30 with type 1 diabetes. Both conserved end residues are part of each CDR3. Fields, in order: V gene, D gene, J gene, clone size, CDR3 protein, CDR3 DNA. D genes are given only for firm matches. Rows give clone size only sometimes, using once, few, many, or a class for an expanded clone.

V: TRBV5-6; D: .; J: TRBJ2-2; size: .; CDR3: CASSLRGIGELFF; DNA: TGTGCCAGCAGCTTGCGGGGTATCGGGGAGCTGTTTTTT
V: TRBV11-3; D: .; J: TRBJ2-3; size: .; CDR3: CASRPGGLEMGTQYF; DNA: TGTGCCAGCAGGCCAGGGGGGCTTGAGATGGGTACGCAGTATTTT
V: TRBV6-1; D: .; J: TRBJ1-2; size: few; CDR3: CASSATGANYGYTF; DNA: TGTGCCAGCAGTGCTACCGGGGCTAACTATGGCTACACCTTC
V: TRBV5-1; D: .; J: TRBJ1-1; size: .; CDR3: CASSLEGLVAEAFF; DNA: TGCGCCAGCAGCTTGGAGGGGCTAGTGGCTGAAGCTTTCTTT
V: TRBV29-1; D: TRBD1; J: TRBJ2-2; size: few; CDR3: CSADRGGTGELFF; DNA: TGCAGCGCGGACAGGGGCGGAACCGGGGAGCTGTTTTTT
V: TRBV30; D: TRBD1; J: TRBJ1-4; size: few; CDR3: CAWSPGQGAHNEKLFF; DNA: TGTGCCTGGAGCCCGGGACAGGGGGCCCACAATGAAAAACTGTTTTTT
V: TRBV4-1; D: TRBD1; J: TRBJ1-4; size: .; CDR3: CASSQDPLAGGDEKLFF; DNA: TGCGCCAGCAGCCAAGATCCTCTGGCAGGGGGTGATGAAAAACTGTTTTTT
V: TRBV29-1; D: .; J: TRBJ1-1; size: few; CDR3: CSVEGRLMNTEAFF; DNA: TGCAGCGTTGAAGGGCGCCTGATGAACACTGAAGCTTTCTTT
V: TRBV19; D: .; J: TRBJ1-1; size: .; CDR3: CASSEHRVAFF; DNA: TGTGCCAGTAGTGAACACAGGGTCGCTTTCTTT
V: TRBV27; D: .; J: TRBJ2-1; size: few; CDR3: CASTRTGPRSYNEQFF; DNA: TGTGCCAGCACCCGGACCGGACCGCGCTCCTACAATGAGCAGTTCTTC
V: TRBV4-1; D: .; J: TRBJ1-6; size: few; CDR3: CASSEESFGNSPLHF; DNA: TGCGCCAGCAGCGAAGAATCGTTTGGTAATTCACCCCTCCACTTT
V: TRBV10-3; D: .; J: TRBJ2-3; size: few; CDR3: CAIKGTNRVVDTQYF; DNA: TGTGCCATCAAGGGGACCAACAGGGTTGTAGATACGCAGTATTTT
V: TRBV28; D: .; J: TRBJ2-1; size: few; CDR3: CASSRYNEQFF; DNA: TGTGCCAGCAGCCGATACAATGAGCAGTTCTTC
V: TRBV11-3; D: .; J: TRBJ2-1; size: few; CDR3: CASSLSLAVGVNEQFF; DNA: TGTGCCAGCAGCTTATCCTTAGCCGTGGGGGTCAATGAGCAGTTCTTC
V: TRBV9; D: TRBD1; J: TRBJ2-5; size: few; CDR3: CASSVARRAGTGLQETQYF; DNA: TGTGCCAGCAGCGTAGCTAGGCGAGCCGGGACAGGGTTACAAGAGACCCAGTACTTC
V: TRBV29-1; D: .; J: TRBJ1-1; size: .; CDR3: CSVGGRLGTEAFF; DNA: TGCAGCGTTGGGGGCAGGCTGGGCACTGAAGCTTTCTTT
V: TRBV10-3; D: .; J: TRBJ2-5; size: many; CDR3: CAISERDSSGETQYF; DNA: TGTGCCATCAGTGAGCGGGATAGTTCCGGAGAGACCCAGTACTTC
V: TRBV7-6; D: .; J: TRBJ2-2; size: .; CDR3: CASSLEAEITGELFF; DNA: TGTGCCAGCAGCTTAGAGGCAGAGATCACCGGGGAGCTGTTTTTT
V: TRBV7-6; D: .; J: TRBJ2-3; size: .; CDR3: CASSLGAGGADTQYF; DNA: TGTGCCAGCAGCTTAGGGGCAGGGGGGGCGGATACGCAGTATTTT